This TCR beta chain was identified during a study of T cell repertoires in cytomegalovirus infection. Whole-study context: Both a matching HLA type and CMV infection were indicated by public TCR beta signatures. Study-level results: In two of eight donors, the top clonotype was HLA-C-restricted CMV-specific.

Comment on this clonotype: The antigen is not known.

TCRdb ran MiXCR on the reads and lists one entry per CDR3 protein. The data contain a few hundred thousand distinct CDR3 sequences, about 42% of them singletons. Germline values: CDR1 DFQATT, CDR2 SNEGSKA (reference sequence). V was shortened by 3 bases and J by 3 bases, with 18 bases between the two germline ends. The CDR3 runs to 17 residues. This sequence originates from a human donor in good health (CMV status not recorded). Some clones in this sample may be carry-over from other donors' samples. This chain joins TRBV20-1 and TRBJ1-6; D possibly corresponds to TRBD1 (5 bases). Here the sequenced sample was cultured PBMCs, taken from culture after CMV antigen stimulation. CDR3 coding DNA: TGCAGTGCTAGGGCTCTGGGGGAGGGAGTCTATAATTCACCCCTCCACTTT. Translating gives CSARALGEGVYNSPLHF.